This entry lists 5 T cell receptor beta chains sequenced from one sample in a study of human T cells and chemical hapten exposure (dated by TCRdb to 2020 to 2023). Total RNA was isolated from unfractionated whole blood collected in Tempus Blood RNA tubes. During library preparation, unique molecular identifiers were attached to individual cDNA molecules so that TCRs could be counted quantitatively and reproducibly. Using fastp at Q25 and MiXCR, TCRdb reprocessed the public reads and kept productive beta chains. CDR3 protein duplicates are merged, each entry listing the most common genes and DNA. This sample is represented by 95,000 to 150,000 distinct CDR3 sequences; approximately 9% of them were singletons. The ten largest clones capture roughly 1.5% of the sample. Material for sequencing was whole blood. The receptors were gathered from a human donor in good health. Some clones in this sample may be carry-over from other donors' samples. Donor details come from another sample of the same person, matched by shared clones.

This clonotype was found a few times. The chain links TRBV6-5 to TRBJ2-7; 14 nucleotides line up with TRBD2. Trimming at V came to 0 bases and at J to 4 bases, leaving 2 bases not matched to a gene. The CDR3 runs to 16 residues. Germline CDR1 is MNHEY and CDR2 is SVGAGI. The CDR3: CASSYSGLAGEYEQYF. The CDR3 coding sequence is TGTGCCAGCAGTTACTCGGGACTAGCGGGAGAATACGAGCAGTACTTC.

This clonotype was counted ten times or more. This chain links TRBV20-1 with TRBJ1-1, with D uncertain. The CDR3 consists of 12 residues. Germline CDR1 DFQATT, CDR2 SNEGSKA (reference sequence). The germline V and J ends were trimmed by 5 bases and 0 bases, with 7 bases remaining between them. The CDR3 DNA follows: TGCAGTGCTTCGACGGTGAACACTGAAGCTTTCTTT. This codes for CSASTVNTEAFF.

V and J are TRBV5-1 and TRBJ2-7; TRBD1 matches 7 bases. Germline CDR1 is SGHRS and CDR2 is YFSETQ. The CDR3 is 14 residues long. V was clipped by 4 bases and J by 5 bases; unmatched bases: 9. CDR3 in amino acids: CASSPQGLVDEQYF. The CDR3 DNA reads TGCGCCAGCAGCCCACAGGGGCTTGTGGACGAGCAGTACTTC.

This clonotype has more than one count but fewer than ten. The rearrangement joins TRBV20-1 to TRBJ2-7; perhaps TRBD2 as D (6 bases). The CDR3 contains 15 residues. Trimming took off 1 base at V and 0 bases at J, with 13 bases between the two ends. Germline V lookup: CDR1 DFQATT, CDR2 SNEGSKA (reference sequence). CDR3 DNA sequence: TGCAGTGCTAGAGGGGTAGCGGAGAGCTCCTACGAGCAGTACTTC. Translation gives CSARGVAESSYEQYF.

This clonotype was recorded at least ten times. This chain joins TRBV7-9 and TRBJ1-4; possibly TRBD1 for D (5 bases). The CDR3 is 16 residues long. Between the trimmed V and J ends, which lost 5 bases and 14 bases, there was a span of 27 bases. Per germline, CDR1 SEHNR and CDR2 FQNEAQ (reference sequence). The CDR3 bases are TGTGCCAGCAGCACCCCGAGAGGGGCGCCCCGGTCTGGTCTGTTTTTT. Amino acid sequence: CASSTPRGAPRSGLFF. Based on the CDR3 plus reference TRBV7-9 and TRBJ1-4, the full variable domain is DTGVSQNPRHKITKRGQNVTFRCDPISEHNRLYWYRQTLGQGPEFLTYFQNEAQLEKSRLLSDRFSAERPKGSFSTLEIQRTEQGDSAMYLCASSTPRGAPRSGLFFGSGTQLSVL.